Following are 21 T cell receptor beta chains from one sample sequenced in a study of cytomegalovirus exposure and HLA in healthy donors. PCR primers comprised 60 Vbeta and 13 Jbeta primers. The data were produced by immunoSEQ multiplex PCR, yet TCRdb's version contains in-frame clones alone and is incomplete. The table records about 67,000 clones, around 91% of them present only once. Sequenced material: PBMCs. The receptors stem from a woman in her twenties or thirties in good health and CMV-seropositive.

The J gene is TRBJ2-1, the V gene TRBV14; D gene ambiguous. This CDR3 has 16 amino acids. From germline, CDR1 is SGHDN and CDR2 FVKESK. V lost 1 base to trimming and J lost 1 base, with 11 bases between them. The CDR3 loop reads CASSQGGSKSYNEQFF. CDR3 DNA sequence: TGTGCCAGCAGCCAAGGCGGAAGTAAGTCCTACAATGAGCAGTTCTTC.

The chain recombines TRBV6-1 with TRBJ2-7; 9 nucleotides line up with TRBD2. Germline V gene lookup returns CDR1 MNHNS and CDR2 SASEGT. After removal of 2 bases from V and 6 bases from J, the junction contained 11 bases not matched to a gene. The CDR3 contains 16 residues. This chain's CDR3 is CASSERGLAGEREQYF. In DNA, the CDR3 is TGTGCCAGCAGTGAAAGGGGGTTAGCGGGAGAACGCGAGCAGTACTTC.

In DNA, the CDR3 is TGTGCCAGCAGCCGAGGGACTAGCGGGAGTGGGACGCAGTATTTT. Protein product: CASSRGTSGSGTQYF. The chain combines TRBV6-1 with TRBJ2-3, with 14 bases lining up with TRBD2. The CDR3 has 15 residues. Germline V gene sequence: CDR1 MNHNS, CDR2 SASEGT. Unmatched junction bases numbered 8, after V lost 6 bases and J lost 9 bases.

This chain connects TRBV11-2 to TRBJ1-1; 9 bases are a match to TRBD1. V dropped 4 bases and J dropped 1; count of bases not matched to a gene: 4. CDR3 length: 15 amino acids. Germline V lookup: CDR1 SGHAT, CDR2 FQNNGV. The CDR3 DNA sequence: TGTGCCAGCAGCTCGGACAGGGGCTGGAACACTGAAGCTTTCTTT. Protein product: CASSSDRGWNTEAFF.

The chain recombines TRBV7-9 with TRBJ2-1, with a tentative D call TRBD2 (5 bases). CDR3 length: 15 amino acids. Deletions cut 5 bases from V and 1 base from J, with 12 bases between. Germline loops: CDR1 SEHNR, CDR2 FQNEAQ (reference sequence). CDR3 amino acids: CASSPLEVSYNEQFF. CDR3 DNA sequence: TGTGCCAGCAGCCCACTAGAGGTATCCTACAATGAGCAGTTCTTC.

This clone was recorded a few times. This rearrangement joins TRBV25-1 to TRBJ2-1; 10 bases match TRBD2. There are 16 residues in the CDR3. Germline V gene sequence: CDR1 MGHDK, CDR2 SYGVNS. Trimming at V came to 2 bases and at J to 6 bases, leaving 7 bases not matched to a gene. The CDR3 reads CASSEPLAGETNEQFF. The CDR3 DNA sequence: TGTGCCAGCAGTGAACCCCTAGCGGGAGAAACCAATGAGCAGTTCTTC. The full variable domain, completed using reference TRBV25-1 and TRBJ2-1, is EADIYQTPRYLVIGTGKKITLECSQTMGHDKMYWYQQDPGMELHLIHYSYGVNSTEKGDLSSESTVSRIRTEHFPLTLESARPSHTSQYLCASSEPLAGETNEQFFGPGTRLTVL.

This sequence joins TRBV27 and TRBJ2-1; the match to TRBD2 covers 13 bases. The V gene end was trimmed by 4 bases and the J gene end by 5 bases; junction bases not matched to a gene: 11. The CDR3 has 18 residues. From germline, CDR1 is MNHEY and CDR2 SMNVEV (reference sequence). The DNA for the CDR3 is TGTGCCAGCAGTTACTCTTTCCGACTAGCGGGAGGTGACAATGAGCAGTTCTTC. Translation: CASSYSFRLAGGDNEQFF.

This sequence joins TRBV21-1 and TRBJ2-7; TRBD2 is the table's D call, not checked against the DNA. TRBV21-1 is termed a pseudogene. The CDR3 totals 16 residues. CDR3 nucleotides: TGTGCCAGCATGTACGGCGGGAGGGCACTATCCTACGAGCAGTACTTC. Translating it yields CASMYGGRALSYEQYF.

This clone was detected only once. The chain uses TRBV7-8 and TRBJ1-4; weak D call: TRBD1 (5 bases). V was clipped by 5 bases and J by 9 bases, with 13 bases between them. Germline CDR1 is SGHVS and CDR2 is FQNEAQ. The CDR3 has 13 residues. CDR3 bases: TGTGCCAGCAGCGTTACAGGATTAAAAAAACTGTTTTTT. It specifies CASSVTGLKKLFF.

The chain links TRBV19 to TRBJ2-7; perhaps TRBD1 as D (6 bases). Germline CDR1 and CDR2: LNHDA and SQIVND (reference sequence). This CDR3 is 14 amino acids long. Trimming took 5 bases from V and 3 from J, leaving 14 bases between them. CDR3 sequence reads: CASSPRTDYYEQYF. For the CDR3, the DNA is TGTGCCAGTAGTCCTAGGACAGACTACTACGAGCAGTACTTC.

The CDR3 bases are TGTGCCAGTAGCCCTCCCGGCGCCTACAGGGTAAAAACTAGCGAGCAGTACTTC. It translates to CASSPPGAYRVKTSEQYF. The chain uses TRBV19 and TRBJ2-7; maybe TRBD1 (6 bases). V dropped 6 bases and J dropped 6 bases, with 30 bases sitting between them. This CDR3 has 18 residues. Germline V gene sequence: CDR1 LNHDA, CDR2 SQIVND (reference sequence).

As to this clone: The sample has other DNA sequences that encode this CDR3 too. The chain combines TRBV5-1 with TRBJ2-7; 11 bases are a match to TRBD2. Germline values: CDR1 SGHRS, CDR2 YFSETQ. Losses at the gene ends were 5 bases for V and 5 bases for J; bases not matched to a gene: 6. The CDR3 is 14 residues long. The CDR3 bases are TGCGCCAGCAGATATACTAGCGGGAGCGACGAGCAGTACTTC. Its translation is CASRYTSGSDEQYF.

The V gene is TRBV7-8, the J gene TRBJ2-1; 12 bases map to TRBD2. J gave up 10 bases and V 4 bases, and 14 bases lay outside the gene matches. Germline V CDR1 and CDR2: SGHVS, FQNEAQ. The CDR3 covers 17 residues. The CDR3 DNA sequence: TGTGCCAGCAGCTCTCGGACTAGCGGGACCTGGACTGGGGAGCAGTTCTTC. Its protein is CASSSRTSGTWTGEQFF.

The rearrangement uses TRBV7-2 and TRBJ2-7, with 8 bases lining up with TRBD2. With 1 base clipped from V and 5 bases from J, the junction kept 7 bases outside the gene matches. The CDR3 contains 15 residues. The germline V gene encodes CDR1 SGHTA and CDR2 FQGNSA. The CDR3 DNA follows: TGTGCCAGCAGCTTAGTTCCGGGAGGGAATGACGAGCAGTACTTC. It yields the protein CASSLVPGGNDEQYF.

V usage is TRBV6-5 and J usage is TRBJ2-7, with 8 bases identical to TRBD1. J gave up 2 bases and V 6 bases, and 6 bases lay outside the gene matches. Germline loops: CDR1 MNHEY, CDR2 SVGAGI. The CDR3 runs 14 residues. CDR3 in DNA: TGTGCCAGCAGGCCCGACAGGGGCCCCTACGAGCAGTACTTC. It is translated as CASRPDRGPYEQYF.

In this sample, this clone turned up once. The rearrangement uses TRBV28 and TRBJ1-4; D not resolved. The CDR3 sequence is 13 residues long. Deletions cut 4 bases from V and 3 bases from J, with 6 bases between. The germline gives CDR1 MDHEN, CDR2 SYDVKM. In DNA form, the CDR3 reads TGTGCCAGCAGTTCTACCCCTAATGAAAAACTGTTTTTT. This encodes CASSSTPNEKLFF.

J is TRBJ2-1 and V is TRBV19; D is perhaps TRBD1 (5 bases). This CDR3 spans 12 amino acids. Germline V lookup: CDR1 LNHDA, CDR2 SQIVND (reference sequence). Trimming took 4 bases from V and 7 from J, leaving 8 bases between them. CDR3 in DNA: TGTGCCAGTAGTACAGGGATTAATGAGCAGTTCTTC. Translating gives CASSTGINEQFF. The entire variable domain, with the rest obtained from reference TRBV19 and TRBJ2-1, is as follows: DGGITQSPKYLFRKEGQNVTLSCEQNLNHDAMYWYRQDPGQGLRLIYYSQIVNDFQKGDIAEGYSVSREKKESFPLTVTSAQKNPTAFYLCASSTGINEQFFGPGTRLTVL.

The CDR3 coding sequence is TGTGCCAGCAGCGCCAGGGGGGACCTGAACGAGCAGTACTTC. Amino acids: CASSARGDLNEQYF. The chain employs TRBV11-3 and TRBJ2-7; possibly TRBD1 for D (7 bases). The V gene lost 5 bases and the J gene lost 5 bases, with 16 bases spanning the gap. Looked up from germline, CDR1 is SGHNT and CDR2 is YENEEA. The CDR3 contains 14 residues.

The V gene is TRBV18, the J gene TRBJ2-5, with TRBD2 identical over 7 bases. The V gene's germline CDR1 is KGHSH and CDR2 LQKENI. The CDR3 contains 17 residues. J gave up 0 bases and V 2 bases, and 9 bases lay outside the gene matches. This CDR3 reads CASSPRASGGYQETQYF. In DNA, the CDR3 is TGTGCCAGCTCACCAAGAGCTAGCGGAGGGTACCAAGAGACCCAGTACTTC. Together with reference TRBV18 and TRBJ2-5, the CDR3 gives the full variable domain: NAGVMQNPRHLVRRRGQEARLRCSPMKGHSHVYWYRQLPEEGLKFMVYLQKENIIDESGMPKERFSAEFPKEGPSILRIQQVVRGDSAAYFCASSPRASGGYQETQYFGPGTRLLVL.

The sample holds one count of this clone. The V gene is TRBV30, the J gene TRBJ2-1, with 8 bases that match TRBD2. Germline values: CDR1 GTSNPN, CDR2 SVGIG (reference sequence). CDR3 length equals 15 residues. The CDR3 loop is CALSGTRGGYNEQFF. The CDR3 DNA sequence: TGTGCTTTGTCCGGGACTAGGGGCGGTTACAATGAGCAGTTCTTC.

The rearrangement links TRBV11-2 to TRBJ2-2; 11 bases align to TRBD2. The CDR3 has 16 residues. CDR1 and CDR2 (germline): SGHAT, FQNNGV. V shed 6 bases, J shed 5 bases, and the junction held 8 bases outside the gene matches. The CDR3, as DNA: TGTGCCAGCAGGGATCCGGGACTAGCGGATACCGGGGAGCTGTTTTTT. It codes for CASRDPGLADTGELFF.